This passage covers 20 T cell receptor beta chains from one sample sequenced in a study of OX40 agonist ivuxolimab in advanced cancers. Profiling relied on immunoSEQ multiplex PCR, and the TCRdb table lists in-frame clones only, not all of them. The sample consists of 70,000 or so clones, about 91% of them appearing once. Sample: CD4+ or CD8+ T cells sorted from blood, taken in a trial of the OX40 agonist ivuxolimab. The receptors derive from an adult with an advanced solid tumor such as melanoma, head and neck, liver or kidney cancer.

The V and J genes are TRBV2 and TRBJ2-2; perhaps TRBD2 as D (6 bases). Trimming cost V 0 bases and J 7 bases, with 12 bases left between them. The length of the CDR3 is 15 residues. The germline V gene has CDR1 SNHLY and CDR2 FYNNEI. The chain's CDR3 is CASSEAVLAGGELFF. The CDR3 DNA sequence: TGTGCCAGCAGTGAAGCGGTACTAGCAGGCGGGGAGCTGTTTTTT.

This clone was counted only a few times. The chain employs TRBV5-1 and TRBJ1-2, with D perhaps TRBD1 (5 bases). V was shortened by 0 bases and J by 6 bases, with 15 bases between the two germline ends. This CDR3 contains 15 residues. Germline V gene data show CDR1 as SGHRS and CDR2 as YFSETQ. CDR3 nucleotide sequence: TGCGCCAGCAGCTTGGCGCGTGGGGCTGGAGATGGCTACACCTTC. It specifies CASSLARGAGDGYTF. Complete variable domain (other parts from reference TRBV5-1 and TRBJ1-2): KAGVTQTPRYLIKTRGQQVTLSCSPISGHRSVSWYQQTPGQGLQFLFEYFSETQRNKGNFPGRFSGRQFSNSRSEMNVSTLELGDSALYLCASSLARGAGDGYTFGSGTRLTVV.

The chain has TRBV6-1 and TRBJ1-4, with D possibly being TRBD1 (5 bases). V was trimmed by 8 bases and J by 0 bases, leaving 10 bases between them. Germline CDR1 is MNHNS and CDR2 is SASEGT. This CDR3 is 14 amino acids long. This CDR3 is CASGGVATNEKLFF. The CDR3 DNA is TGTGCCAGCGGGGGAGTCGCAACTAATGAAAAACTGTTTTTT.

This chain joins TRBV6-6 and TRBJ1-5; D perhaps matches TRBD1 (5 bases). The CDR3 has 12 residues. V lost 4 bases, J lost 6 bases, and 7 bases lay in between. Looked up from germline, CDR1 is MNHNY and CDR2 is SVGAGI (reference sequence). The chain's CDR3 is CASSLDTQPQHF. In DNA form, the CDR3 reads TGTGCCAGCAGTTTGGACACTCAGCCCCAGCATTTT.

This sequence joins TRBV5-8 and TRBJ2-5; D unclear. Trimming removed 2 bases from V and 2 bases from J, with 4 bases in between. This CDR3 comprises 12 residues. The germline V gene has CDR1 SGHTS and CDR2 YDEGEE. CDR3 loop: CASSFQQETQYF. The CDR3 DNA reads TGTGCCAGCAGCTTCCAACAAGAGACCCAGTACTTC.

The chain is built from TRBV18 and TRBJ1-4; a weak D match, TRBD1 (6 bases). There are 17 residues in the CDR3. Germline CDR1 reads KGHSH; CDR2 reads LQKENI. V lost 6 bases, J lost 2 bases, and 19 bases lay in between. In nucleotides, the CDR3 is TGTGCCAGCTCCCCTCGACCGGGGGCTGGTACTAATGAAAAACTGTTTTTT. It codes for CASSPRPGAGTNEKLFF.

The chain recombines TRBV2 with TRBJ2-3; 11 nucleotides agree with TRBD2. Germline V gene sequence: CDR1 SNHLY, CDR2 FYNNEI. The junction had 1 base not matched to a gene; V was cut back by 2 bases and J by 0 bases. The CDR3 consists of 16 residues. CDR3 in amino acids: CASSELAGGSTDTQYF. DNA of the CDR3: TGTGCCAGCAGTGAACTAGCGGGAGGAAGCACAGATACGCAGTATTTT.

This CDR3 is CAWSVLGQGAGETQYF. The CDR3 coding sequence is TGTGCCTGGAGTGTACTGGGGCAGGGGGCTGGGGAGACCCAGTACTTC. The chain employs TRBV30 and TRBJ2-5; TRBD1 matches 8 bases. The CDR3 totals 16 residues. Per the germline V gene, CDR1 is GTSNPN and CDR2 is SVGIG (reference sequence). With V trimmed by 0 bases and J by 5 bases, 11 bases remained unmatched. The full variable domain, completed using reference TRBV30 and TRBJ2-5, is SQTIHQWPATLVQPVGSPLSLECTVEGTSNPNLYWYRQAAGRGLQLLFYSVGIGQISSEVPQNLSASRPQDRQFILSSKKLLLSDSGFYLCAWSVLGQGAGETQYFGPGTRLLVL.

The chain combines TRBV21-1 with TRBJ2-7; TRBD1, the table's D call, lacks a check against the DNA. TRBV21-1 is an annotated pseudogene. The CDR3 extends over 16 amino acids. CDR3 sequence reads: CASSKAGTGRSYEQYF. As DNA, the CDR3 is TGTGCCAGCAGCAAAGCTGGGACAGGGCGGTCCTACGAGCAGTACTTC.

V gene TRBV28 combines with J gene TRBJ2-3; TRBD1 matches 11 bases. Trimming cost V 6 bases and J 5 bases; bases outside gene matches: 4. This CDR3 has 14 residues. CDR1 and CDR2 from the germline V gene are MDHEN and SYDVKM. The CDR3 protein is CASRTGQGEDTQYF. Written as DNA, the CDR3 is TGTGCCAGCAGAACGGGACAGGGGGAAGATACGCAGTATTTT. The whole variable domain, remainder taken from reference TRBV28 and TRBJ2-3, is DVKVTQSSRYLVKRTGEKVFLECVQDMDHENMFWYRQDPGLGLRLIYFSYDVKMKEKGDIPEGYSVSREKKERFSLILESASTNQTSMYLCASRTGQGEDTQYFGPGTRLTVL.

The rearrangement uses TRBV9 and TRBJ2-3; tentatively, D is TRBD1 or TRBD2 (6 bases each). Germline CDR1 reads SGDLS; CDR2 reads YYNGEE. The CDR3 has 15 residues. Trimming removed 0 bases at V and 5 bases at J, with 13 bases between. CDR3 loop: CASSVDPGARDTQYF. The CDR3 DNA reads TGTGCCAGCAGCGTAGATCCGGGGGCGAGAGATACGCAGTATTTT.

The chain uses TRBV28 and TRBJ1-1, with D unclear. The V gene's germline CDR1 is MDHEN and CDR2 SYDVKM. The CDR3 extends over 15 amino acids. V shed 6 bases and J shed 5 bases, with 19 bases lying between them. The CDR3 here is CASSLDGRMGTEAFF. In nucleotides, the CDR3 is TGTGCCAGCAGCCTGGACGGCCGGATGGGAACTGAAGCTTTCTTT.

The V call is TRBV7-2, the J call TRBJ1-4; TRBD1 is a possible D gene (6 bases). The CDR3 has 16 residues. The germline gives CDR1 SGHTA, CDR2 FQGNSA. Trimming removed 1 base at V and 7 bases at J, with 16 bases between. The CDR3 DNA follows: TGTGCCAGCAGCTTAGGGGGGAACAGGGCTGGTGAAAAACTGTTTTTT. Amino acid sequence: CASSLGGNRAGEKLFF.

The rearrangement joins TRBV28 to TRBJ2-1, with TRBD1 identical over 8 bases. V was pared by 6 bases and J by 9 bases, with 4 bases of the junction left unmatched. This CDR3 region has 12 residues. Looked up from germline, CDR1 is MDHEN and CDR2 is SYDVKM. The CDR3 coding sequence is TGTGCCAGCAGCCCCAGGGGGCTTGAGCAGTTCTTC. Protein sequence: CASSPRGLEQFF.

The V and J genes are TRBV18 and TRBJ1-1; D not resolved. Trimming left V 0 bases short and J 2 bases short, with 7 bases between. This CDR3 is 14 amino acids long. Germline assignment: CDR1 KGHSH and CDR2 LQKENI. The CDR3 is CASSPPQANTEAFF. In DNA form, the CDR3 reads TGTGCCAGCTCACCACCGCAGGCTAACACTGAAGCTTTCTTT.

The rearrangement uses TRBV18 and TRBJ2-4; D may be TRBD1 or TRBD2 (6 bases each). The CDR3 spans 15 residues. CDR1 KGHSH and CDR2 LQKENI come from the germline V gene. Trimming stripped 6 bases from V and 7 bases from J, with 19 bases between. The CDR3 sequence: CASSPGGELRNIQYF. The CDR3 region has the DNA TGTGCCAGCTCCCCCGGGGGCGAGCTGAGGAACATTCAGTACTTC.

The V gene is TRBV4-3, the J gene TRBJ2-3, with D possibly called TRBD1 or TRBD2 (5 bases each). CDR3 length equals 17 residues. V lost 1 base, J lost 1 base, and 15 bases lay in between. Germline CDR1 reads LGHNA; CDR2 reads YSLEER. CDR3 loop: CASSQGTGPWGTDTQYF. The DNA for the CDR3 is TGCGCCAGCAGCCAAGGCACGGGGCCCTGGGGCACAGATACGCAGTATTTT.

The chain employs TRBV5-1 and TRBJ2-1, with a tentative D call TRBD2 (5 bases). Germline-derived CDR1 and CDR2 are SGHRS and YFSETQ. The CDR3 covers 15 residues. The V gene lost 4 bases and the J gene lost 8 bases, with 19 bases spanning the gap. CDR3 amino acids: CASSRSSREEDEQFF. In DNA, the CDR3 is TGCGCCAGCAGCCGCTCCTCGAGGGAAGAGGATGAGCAGTTCTTC.

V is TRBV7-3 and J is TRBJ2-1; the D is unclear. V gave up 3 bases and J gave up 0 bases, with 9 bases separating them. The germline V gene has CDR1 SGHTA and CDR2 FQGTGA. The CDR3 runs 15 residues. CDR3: CASSFQPSSYNEQFF. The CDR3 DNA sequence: TGTGCCAGCAGCTTCCAACCCAGCTCCTACAATGAGCAGTTCTTC.

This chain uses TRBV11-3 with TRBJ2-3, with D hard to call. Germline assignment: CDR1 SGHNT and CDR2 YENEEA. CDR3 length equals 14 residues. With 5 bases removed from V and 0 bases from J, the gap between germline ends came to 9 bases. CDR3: CASSPQASTDTQYF. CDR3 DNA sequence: TGTGCCAGCAGCCCGCAAGCGAGCACAGATACGCAGTATTTT.